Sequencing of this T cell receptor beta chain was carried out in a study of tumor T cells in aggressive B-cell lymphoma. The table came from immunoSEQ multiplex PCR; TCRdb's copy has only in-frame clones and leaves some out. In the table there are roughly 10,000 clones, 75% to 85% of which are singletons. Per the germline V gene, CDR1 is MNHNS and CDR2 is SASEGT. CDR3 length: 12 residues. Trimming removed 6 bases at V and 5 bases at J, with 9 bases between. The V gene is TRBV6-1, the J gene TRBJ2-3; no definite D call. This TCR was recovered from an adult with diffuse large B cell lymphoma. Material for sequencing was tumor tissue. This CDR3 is CASSELRDTQYF. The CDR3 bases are TGTGCCAGCAGCGAACTTAGAGATACGCAGTATTTT.